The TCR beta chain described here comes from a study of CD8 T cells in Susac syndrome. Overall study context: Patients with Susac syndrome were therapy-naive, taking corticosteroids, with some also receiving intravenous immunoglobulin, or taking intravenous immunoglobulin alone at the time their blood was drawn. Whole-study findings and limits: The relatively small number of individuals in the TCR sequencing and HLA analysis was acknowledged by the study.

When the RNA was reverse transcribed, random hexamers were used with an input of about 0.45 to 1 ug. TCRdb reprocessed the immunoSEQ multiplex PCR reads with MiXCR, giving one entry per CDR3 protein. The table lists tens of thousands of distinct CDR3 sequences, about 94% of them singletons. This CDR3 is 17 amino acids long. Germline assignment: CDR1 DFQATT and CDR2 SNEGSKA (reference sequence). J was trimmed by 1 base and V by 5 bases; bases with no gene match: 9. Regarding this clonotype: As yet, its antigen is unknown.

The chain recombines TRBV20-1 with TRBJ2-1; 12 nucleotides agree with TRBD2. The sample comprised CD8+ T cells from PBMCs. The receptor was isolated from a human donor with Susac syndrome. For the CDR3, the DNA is TGCAGTGCTGAGTATACTAGCGGGGGGTTGTCCTACAATGAGCAGTTCTTC. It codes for CSAEYTSGGLSYNEQFF.